This is a list of T cell receptor beta chains from one sample in a study of shared clonotypes between healthy human individuals. The table came from immunoSEQ multiplex PCR; TCRdb's copy has only in-frame clones and leaves some out. In the table there are some 2 million clones, about 94% of which are singletons. Sequenced input: naive CD8+ T cells sorted from blood. The receptor source for this set is a man younger than 35 in good health. The CDR3 runs from the conserved cysteine through the conserved F or W. Each record gives: J gene, V gene, D gene, CDR3 length, clone size, CDR3 DNA, CDR3 protein. A D gene is named only where the DNA matches it firmly. For some rows the clone size is stated as once, few or many, or as a class when expanded; others skip it.

J: TRBJ2-1; V: TRBV6-1; D: TRBD1; length: 16; size: .; DNA: TGTGCCAGCAGTGAATTATTGGGACAGGAATCCGATGAGCAGTTCTTC; CDR3: CASSELLGQESDEQFF
J: TRBJ1-2; V: TRBV10-2; D: TRBD1; length: 13; size: .; DNA: TGCGCCAGCAGTACAGACAGGGCCTATGGCTACACCTTC; CDR3: CASSTDRAYGYTF
J: TRBJ2-7; V: TRBV10-2; D: .; length: 15; size: .; DNA: TGCGCCAGCAGTGAGCCAAGGACGGCCTCCTACGAGCAGTACTTC; CDR3: CASSEPRTASYEQYF
J: TRBJ2-2; V: TRBV19; D: .; length: 16; size: .; DNA: TGTGCCAGTAGTTTCGCTCCAGCGTGGGGGTCTGGGGAGCTGTTTTTT; CDR3: CASSFAPAWGSGELFF
J: TRBJ2-7; V: TRBV6-5; D: TRBD1; length: 14; size: .; DNA: TGTGCCAGCAGTGAGACAGGGAGCTCCTACGAGCAGTACTTC; CDR3: CASSETGSSYEQYF
J: TRBJ1-6; V: TRBV7-2; D: .; length: 15; size: .; DNA: TGTGCCAGCAGCTCTCCGGGGGGGGTCAATTCACCCCTCCACTTT; CDR3: CASSSPGGVNSPLHF
J: TRBJ2-7; V: TRBV15; D: .; length: 16; size: .; DNA: TGTGCCACCAGCAGAGATCAGGGGGGGAATAGTTACGAGCAGTACTTC; CDR3: CATSRDQGGNSYEQYF
J: TRBJ2-2; V: TRBV11-3; D: TRBD2; length: 18; size: .; DNA: TGTGCCAGCAGCTTAGATGCACGGGGGGTTGCGAACACCGGGGAGCTGTTTTTT; CDR3: CASSLDARGVANTGELFF
J: TRBJ1-1; V: TRBV2; D: .; length: 10; size: .; DNA: TGTGCCAGCGAGGGAGCTCAAGCTTTCTTT; CDR3: CASEGAQAFF
J: TRBJ1-1; V: TRBV7-3; D: .; length: 15; size: .; DNA: TGTGCCAGCAGCTTAAATACGGGGCTGATGGCTGAAGCTTTCTTT; CDR3: CASSLNTGLMAEAFF
J: TRBJ2-2; V: TRBV7-8; D: .; length: 17; size: .; DNA: TGTGCCAGCAGCTTAGGGCTTATCAGGGTAGAGTCCGGGGAGCTGTTTTTT; CDR3: CASSLGLIRVESGELFF
J: TRBJ1-5; V: TRBV7-2; D: .; length: 15; size: .; DNA: TGTGCCAGCAGCTTAGACGACGGGCCCAATCAGCCCCAGCATTTT; CDR3: CASSLDDGPNQPQHF
J: TRBJ2-4; V: TRBV5-6; D: .; length: 14; size: .; DNA: TGTGCCAGCAGCTTCTTTCGGAACAAAAACATTCAGTACTTC; CDR3: CASSFFRNKNIQYF
J: TRBJ2-3; V: TRBV7-9; D: .; length: 16; size: .; DNA: TGTGCCAGCAGCACGTCAATTGACTCATTCACAGATACGCAGTATTTT; CDR3: CASSTSIDSFTDTQYF
J: TRBJ2-7; V: TRBV19; D: .; length: 13; size: few; DNA: TGTGCCAGTAGTGGGGTCCCGGGGTACGAGCAGTACTTC; CDR3: CASSGVPGYEQYF
J: TRBJ2-7; V: TRBV4-1; D: TRBD1; length: 14; size: .; DNA: TGCGCCAGCAGCCATCGACAGGGGGCCTACGAGCAGTACTTC; CDR3: CASSHRQGAYEQYF
J: TRBJ2-7; V: TRBV14; D: .; length: 13; size: .; DNA: TGTGCCAGCAGTCCCGGGGATACATGGGAGCAGTACTTC; CDR3: CASSPGDTWEQYF
J: TRBJ2-5; V: TRBV28; D: .; length: 14; size: .; DNA: TGTGCCAGCAGCGCCGGGACAGCGGGCGAGACCCAGTACTTC; CDR3: CASSAGTAGETQYF
J: TRBJ2-1; V: TRBV5-4; D: TRBD2; length: 14; size: .; DNA: TGTGCCAGCAGCGGTGGGGGACTAGGGAATGAGCAGTTCTTC; CDR3: CASSGGGLGNEQFF
J: TRBJ2-3; V: TRBV5-6; D: .; length: 14; size: .; DNA: TGTGCCAGCAGCTGGATTTTTCTCACAGATACGCAGTATTTT; CDR3: CASSWIFLTDTQYF
J: TRBJ1-1; V: TRBV7-2; D: .; length: 13; size: .; DNA: TGTGCCAGCAGCTTAGGAGTGGGGGTGGAAGCTTTCTTT; CDR3: CASSLGVGVEAFF
J: TRBJ2-7; V: TRBV4-1; D: .; length: 12; size: .; DNA: TGCGCCAGCAGCCAAGTCGGGCTGGAGCAGTACTTC; CDR3: CASSQVGLEQYF
J: TRBJ2-1; V: TRBV5-4; D: TRBD2; length: 15; size: .; DNA: TGTGCCAGCAGCCCGGGACTAGCGGTCGGCAATGAGCAGTTCTTC; CDR3: CASSPGLAVGNEQFF
J: TRBJ2-1; V: TRBV4-1; D: .; length: 15; size: .; DNA: TGCGCCAGCAGCCAAGACGAGGGAATCTACAATGAGCAGTTCTTC; CDR3: CASSQDEGIYNEQFF
J: TRBJ2-3; V: TRBV7-3; D: .; length: 15; size: .; DNA: TGTGCCAGCAGCTTAAGCGGGTATGGGCGGGATACGCAGTATTTT; CDR3: CASSLSGYGRDTQYF
J: TRBJ2-3; V: TRBV9; D: .; length: 14; size: .; DNA: TGTGCCAGCAGCATTATGGGCAGCACAGATACGCAGTATTTT; CDR3: CASSIMGSTDTQYF
J: TRBJ2-3; V: TRBV2; D: .; length: 14; size: .; DNA: TGTGCCAGCAGTGCGAGCGGGCACACAGATACGCAGTATTTT; CDR3: CASSASGHTDTQYF
J: TRBJ2-5; V: TRBV4-1; D: .; length: 15; size: .; DNA: TGCGCCAGCAGCCAAGCCGGGGACCTCCAAGAGACCCAGTACTTC; CDR3: CASSQAGDLQETQYF
J: TRBJ1-1; V: TRBV11-2; D: .; length: 14; size: .; DNA: TGTGCCAGCAGCTTAACGACGGTGAACACTGAAGCTTTCTTT; CDR3: CASSLTTVNTEAFF
J: TRBJ2-7; V: TRBV29-1; D: .; length: 15; size: .; DNA: TGCAGCGTTGGAGGCTTGCAGCGCTCCCCCTACGAGCAGTACTTC; CDR3: CSVGGLQRSPYEQYF
J: TRBJ1-5; V: TRBV27; D: .; length: 12; size: .; DNA: TGTGCCAGCAGTTCGGGGAATCAGCCCCAGCATTTT; CDR3: CASSSGNQPQHF
J: TRBJ1-2; V: TRBV12-2; D: .; length: 17; size: .; DNA: TGTGCAAGTCGCAGACAGGGGGCTCAATCAGAGAGCTATGGCTACACCTTC; CDR3: CASRRQGAQSESYGYTF
J: TRBJ2-7; V: TRBV2; D: .; length: 12; size: .; DNA: TGTGCCAGCATGTCCATTGCCTACGAGCAGTACTTC; CDR3: CASMSIAYEQYF
J: TRBJ2-7; V: TRBV15; D: TRBD1; length: 13; size: .; DNA: TGTGCCACCAGCAGGACAGGGGGCTACGAGCAGTACTTC; CDR3: CATSRTGGYEQYF
J: TRBJ2-3; V: TRBV14; D: .; length: 16; size: .; DNA: TGTGCCAGCAGCCAAGCTCCGGACAGCCTCACAGATACGCAGTATTTT; CDR3: CASSQAPDSLTDTQYF
J: TRBJ2-1; V: TRBV7-6; D: TRBD2; length: 16; size: .; DNA: TGTGCCAGCAGTCCTGGGCCCGGACTAGCCCTCTATGAGCAGTTCTTC; CDR3: CASSPGPGLALYEQFF
J: TRBJ2-1; V: TRBV7-9; D: TRBD2; length: 14; size: .; DNA: TGTGCCAGCAGCTTTAGCGGGGAGGGGAATGAGCAGTTCTTC; CDR3: CASSFSGEGNEQFF
J: TRBJ2-7; V: TRBV7-9; D: .; length: 12; size: .; DNA: TGTGCCAGCAGCTCGCTATCCTACGAGCAGTACTTC; CDR3: CASSSLSYEQYF
J: TRBJ2-3; V: TRBV7-9; D: .; length: 14; size: .; DNA: TGTGCCAGCAGCTTAACGACTAGCACAGATACGCAGTATTTT; CDR3: CASSLTTSTDTQYF
J: TRBJ1-6; V: TRBV4-2; D: .; length: 16; size: .; DNA: TGTGCCAGCAGCGATGAGGTAGGGACATTTGATTCACCCCTCCACTTT; CDR3: CASSDEVGTFDSPLHF
J: TRBJ2-7; V: TRBV18; D: .; length: 13; size: once; DNA: TGTGCCAGCTCCCTTAATCAGGGGTACGAGCAGTACTTC; CDR3: CASSLNQGYEQYF
J: TRBJ1-4; V: TRBV27; D: .; length: 12; size: .; DNA: TGTGCCAGTTCAACTGGCAACGAAAAACTGTTTTTT; CDR3: CASSTGNEKLFF
J: TRBJ2-5; V: TRBV7-9; D: .; length: 15; size: .; DNA: TGTGCCAGCAGCCCTGCGACTGAGCTAGGGGAGACCCAGTACTTC; CDR3: CASSPATELGETQYF
J: TRBJ2-1; V: TRBV30; D: .; length: 15; size: .; DNA: TGTGCCTGGAGTGACGGGGCGGCCGCGGGAAATGAGCAGTTCTTC; CDR3: CAWSDGAAAGNEQFF
J: TRBJ2-5; V: TRBV29-1; D: TRBD2; length: 14; size: .; DNA: TGCAGCACATCAGCGGGGGGGCCCCAAGAGACCCAGTACTTC; CDR3: CSTSAGGPQETQYF
J: TRBJ1-4; V: TRBV19; D: .; length: 11; size: once; DNA: TGTGCCAGTAGTGTCTCGGAAAAACTGTTTTTT; CDR3: CASSVSEKLFF
J: TRBJ1-1; V: TRBV5-1; D: .; length: 18; size: .; DNA: TGCGCCAGCAGCTCGCACTTGGAGCGTGGAGGGATTTTCGCTGAAGCTTTCTTT; CDR3: CASSSHLERGGIFAEAFF
J: TRBJ2-2; V: TRBV7-9; D: TRBD1; length: 18; size: .; DNA: TGTGCCAGCAGCCAAGGCCTATCAGGGGGCCAGCTCACCGGGGAGCTGTTTTTT; CDR3: CASSQGLSGGQLTGELFF
J: TRBJ1-4; V: TRBV28; D: .; length: 14; size: .; DNA: TGTGCCAGCAGTCTACAGGGAGCTAATGAAAAACTGTTTTTT; CDR3: CASSLQGANEKLFF
J: TRBJ2-7; V: TRBV4-3; D: .; length: 15; size: .; DNA: TGCGCCAGCAGCCAAGATAGACCTACGGCGTACGAGCAGTACTTC; CDR3: CASSQDRPTAYEQYF
J: TRBJ1-1; V: TRBV19; D: TRBD1; length: 14; size: .; DNA: TGTGCCAGTAGTCTGGCAGGGGGGTCGAGCGAAGCTTTCTTT; CDR3: CASSLAGGSSEAFF
J: TRBJ1-1; V: TRBV6-1; D: TRBD1; length: 13; size: .; DNA: TGTGCCAGCAAGGACAGGGGAAACACTGAAGCTTTCTTT; CDR3: CASKDRGNTEAFF
J: TRBJ2-7; V: TRBV6-5; D: .; length: 14; size: .; DNA: TGTGCCAGCAGTTACTCAGATGGGTCCTACGAGCAGTACTTC; CDR3: CASSYSDGSYEQYF
J: TRBJ2-1; V: TRBV27; D: .; length: 16; size: .; DNA: TGTGCCAGCAGTTTATCACCCGGGACGCATAACAATGAGCAGTTCTTC; CDR3: CASSLSPGTHNNEQFF
J: TRBJ2-3; V: TRBV28; D: .; length: 14; size: once; DNA: TGTGCCAGCAGTTTCGGGGTAGCGGTAGATACGCAGTATTTT; CDR3: CASSFGVAVDTQYF